This TCR beta chain was found in a study of cytomegalovirus exposure and HLA in healthy donors. V lost 0 bases and J lost 2, with 14 bases in between. The CDR3 is 16 amino acids. Germline V gene data show CDR1 as MGHRA and CDR2 as YSYEKL. Primers included in the PCR were 60 Vbeta and 13 Jbeta primers. Per the original data handling: Tens of millions of unique TCR beta chains, about 10 million of them shared, were counted by a later analysis. Only in-frame clones appear in the TCRdb table, and some are missing; sequencing was by immunoSEQ multiplex PCR. D and trimming were read from the DNA, whereas the V and J calls and clone size are those reported in that table. The repertoire includes fewer than 200,000 clones, over 60% of them detected once, and 4.5% to 6% sits in the top ten.

This sequence originates from a man aged 35 to 55 in good health and CMV-seronegative. The source material was PBMCs. The chain uses TRBV4-1 and TRBJ2-7, with D perhaps TRBD2 (6 bases). CDR3 sequence: CASSQESGVLTYEQYF. The CDR3 DNA reads as TGCGCCAGCAGCCAAGAATCGGGGGTTCTAACCTACGAGCAGTACTTC.